This is a list of T cell receptor beta chains from one sample in a study of cytomegalovirus exposure and HLA in healthy donors. Sequencing used immunoSEQ multiplex PCR; TCRdb keeps in-frame clones, though not all of them. The table includes 150,000 or so clones, about 70% detected once. Specimen: PBMCs. The receptors originated from a man between 25 and 39 years old in good health and CMV-seropositive. Each CDR3 is given with its conserved first and last residue. The D gene is left open where the match is weak. The size entry is marked missing in some rows and otherwise reads once, few, many or a size class.

abundance: NA; v_gene: TRBV6-5; j_gene: TRBJ2-1; len: 15; d_gene: NA; CDR3nt: TGTGCCAGCAGACCTGACAGTAGCTCCTACAATGAGCAGTTCTTC; CDR3aa: CASRPDSSSYNEQFF
abundance: NA; v_gene: TRBV5-1; j_gene: TRBJ2-2; len: 15; d_gene: NA; CDR3nt: TGCGCCAGCAGCTTGTTTAGCGGGAACACCGGGGAGCTGTTTTTT; CDR3aa: CASSLFSGNTGELFF
abundance: NA; v_gene: TRBV25-1; j_gene: TRBJ2-7; len: 12; d_gene: NA; CDR3nt: TGTGCCAGCAGTGAATCGAGCTACGAGCAGTACTTC; CDR3aa: CASSESSYEQYF
abundance: NA; v_gene: TRBV7-3; j_gene: TRBJ2-5; len: 14; d_gene: TRBD1; CDR3nt: TGTGCCAGCAGTTCCGGACAGGCGGAAGAGATCCAGTACTTC; CDR3aa: CASSSGQAEEIQYF
abundance: few; v_gene: TRBV5-1; j_gene: TRBJ1-4; len: 14; d_gene: TRBD1; CDR3nt: TGCGCCAGCAGCTTACAGGGGGAAGTTGAAAAACTGTTTTTT; CDR3aa: CASSLQGEVEKLFF
abundance: few; v_gene: TRBV10-1; j_gene: TRBJ1-1; len: 13; d_gene: NA; CDR3nt: TGCGCCAGCAGCTTGACAGAGAACACTGAAGCTTTCTTT; CDR3aa: CASSLTENTEAFF
abundance: NA; v_gene: TRBV6-5; j_gene: TRBJ2-1; len: 11; d_gene: NA; CDR3nt: TGTGCCAGCACCTCTTCAGGGGAGCAGTTCTTC; CDR3aa: CASTSSGEQFF
abundance: few; v_gene: TRBV11-1; j_gene: TRBJ2-5; len: 14; d_gene: TRBD2; CDR3nt: TGTGCCAGCAGCCTTGGAGCGGGAGAAGAGACCCAGTACTTC; CDR3aa: CASSLGAGEETQYF
abundance: NA; v_gene: TRBV6-5; j_gene: TRBJ1-2; len: 14; d_gene: TRBD1; CDR3nt: TGTGCCAGCAGTTACGGGACAGGGGGCCATGGCTACACCTTC; CDR3aa: CASSYGTGGHGYTF
abundance: NA; v_gene: TRBV5-6; j_gene: TRBJ2-7; len: 14; d_gene: NA; CDR3nt: TGTGCCAGCAGCTTGGTGGGGCTGGGCTACGAGCAGTACTTC; CDR3aa: CASSLVGLGYEQYF
abundance: NA; v_gene: TRBV29-1; j_gene: TRBJ2-3; len: 14; d_gene: TRBD2; CDR3nt: TGCAGCGTTGAAGAACTAGCGTTCACAGGTACGCAGTATTTT; CDR3aa: CSVEELAFTGTQYF
abundance: NA; v_gene: TRBV5-4; j_gene: TRBJ2-7; len: 13; d_gene: NA; CDR3nt: TGTGCCAGCAGCACTAGCCAGATGGGCGAGCAGTACTTC; CDR3aa: CASSTSQMGEQYF
abundance: NA; v_gene: TRBV27; j_gene: TRBJ2-3; len: 12; d_gene: NA; CDR3nt: TGTGCCAGCAGCAGAAGCACAGATACGCAGTATTTT; CDR3aa: CASSRSTDTQYF
abundance: few; v_gene: TRBV12-5; j_gene: TRBJ2-5; len: 11; d_gene: NA; CDR3nt: TGTGCTAGTGGTTTGACAGGGCACCAGTACTTC; CDR3aa: CASGLTGHQYF
abundance: NA; v_gene: TRBV12-5; j_gene: TRBJ2-1; len: 13; d_gene: NA; CDR3nt: TGTGCTAGTGCCTCCCCGGACATTAATGAGCAGTTCTTC; CDR3aa: CASASPDINEQFF
abundance: NA; v_gene: TRBV6-5; j_gene: TRBJ1-2; len: 14; d_gene: TRBD1; CDR3nt: TGTGCCAGCAGCCCCGGACAGGTTAACTATGGCTACACCTTC; CDR3aa: CASSPGQVNYGYTF
abundance: NA; v_gene: TRBV5-4; j_gene: TRBJ1-5; len: 15; d_gene: NA; CDR3nt: TGTGCCAGCAGCTCTCGGGAAAAGGGAAATCAGCCCCAGCATTTT; CDR3aa: CASSSREKGNQPQHF
abundance: NA; v_gene: TRBV2; j_gene: TRBJ1-1; len: 12; d_gene: NA; CDR3nt: TGTGCCAGCAGTTACCCGGACACTGAAGCTTTCTTT; CDR3aa: CASSYPDTEAFF
abundance: NA; v_gene: TRBV5-1; j_gene: TRBJ2-2; len: 15; d_gene: TRBD1; CDR3nt: TGCGCCAGCAGCTTCGGGGACAGGAGCACCGGGGAGCTGTTTTTT; CDR3aa: CASSFGDRSTGELFF
abundance: NA; v_gene: TRBV6-5; j_gene: TRBJ2-7; len: 14; d_gene: NA; CDR3nt: TGTGCCAGCAGTTACTCGCCAGGGACCTACGAGCAGTACTTC; CDR3aa: CASSYSPGTYEQYF
abundance: few; v_gene: TRBV7-6; j_gene: TRBJ1-1; len: 16; d_gene: TRBD1; CDR3nt: TGTGCCAGCAGCCGATATGACAGGGAGAAAAGAACTGAAGCTTTCTTT; CDR3aa: CASSRYDREKRTEAFF
abundance: NA; v_gene: TRBV6-1; j_gene: TRBJ2-7; len: 14; d_gene: TRBD1; CDR3nt: TGTGCCAGCCTTTGGGACAGGAGCTCCTACGAGCAGTACTTC; CDR3aa: CASLWDRSSYEQYF
abundance: NA; v_gene: TRBV7-2; j_gene: TRBJ2-1; len: 16; d_gene: TRBD2; CDR3nt: TGTGCCAGCAGCTTGGACGGGACTAGCGGTTACAATGAGCAGTTCTTC; CDR3aa: CASSLDGTSGYNEQFF
abundance: NA; v_gene: TRBV7-2; j_gene: TRBJ2-7; len: 16; d_gene: NA; CDR3nt: TGTGCCAGCAGCCCTTGGTTGGGGGCGGGTTCCTACGAGCAGTACTTC; CDR3aa: CASSPWLGAGSYEQYF
abundance: NA; v_gene: TRBV5-1; j_gene: TRBJ2-1; len: 15; d_gene: TRBD1; CDR3nt: TGCGCCAGCAGCCTGGGGACAGGGTCCTACAATGAGCAGTTCTTC; CDR3aa: CASSLGTGSYNEQFF
abundance: NA; v_gene: TRBV6-5; j_gene: TRBJ2-5; len: 14; d_gene: NA; CDR3nt: TGTGCCAGCAGGGGCACCTTGGGGCGAGAGACCCAGTACTTC; CDR3aa: CASRGTLGRETQYF
abundance: NA; v_gene: TRBV2; j_gene: TRBJ2-7; len: 14; d_gene: NA; CDR3nt: TGTGCCAGCGGGGCGGGACTGCTCTCCTACGAGCAGTACTTC; CDR3aa: CASGAGLLSYEQYF
abundance: NA; v_gene: TRBV30; j_gene: TRBJ1-4; len: 15; d_gene: NA; CDR3nt: TGTGCCTGGAGGGATAGGACGCGAGAGGGTGAAAAACTGTTTTTT; CDR3aa: CAWRDRTREGEKLFF
abundance: few; v_gene: TRBV30; j_gene: TRBJ1-1; len: 16; d_gene: NA; CDR3nt: TGTGCCTGGAGTGCTCGGGTGTCCTCCTTAAACACTGAAGCTTTCTTT; CDR3aa: CAWSARVSSLNTEAFF